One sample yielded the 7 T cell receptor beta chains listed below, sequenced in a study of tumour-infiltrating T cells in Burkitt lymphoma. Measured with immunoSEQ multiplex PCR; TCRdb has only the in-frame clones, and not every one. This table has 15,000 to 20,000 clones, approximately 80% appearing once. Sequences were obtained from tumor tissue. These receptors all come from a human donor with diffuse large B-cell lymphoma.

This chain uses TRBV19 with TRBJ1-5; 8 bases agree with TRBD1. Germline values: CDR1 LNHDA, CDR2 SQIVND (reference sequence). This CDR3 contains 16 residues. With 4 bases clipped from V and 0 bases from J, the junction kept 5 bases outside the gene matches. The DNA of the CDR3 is TGTGCCAGTAGTACCCCGGGACAGGTTAGCAATCAGCCCCAGCATTTT. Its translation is CASSTPGQVSNQPQHF.

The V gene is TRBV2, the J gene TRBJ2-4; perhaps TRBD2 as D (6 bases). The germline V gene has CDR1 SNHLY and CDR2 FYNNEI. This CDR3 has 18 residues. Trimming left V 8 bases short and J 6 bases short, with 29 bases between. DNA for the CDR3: TGTGCCAGCCGGGATCGTACCGCCCCCGGGGGTTCGGGAAACATTCAGTACTTC. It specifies CASRDRTAPGGSGNIQYF.

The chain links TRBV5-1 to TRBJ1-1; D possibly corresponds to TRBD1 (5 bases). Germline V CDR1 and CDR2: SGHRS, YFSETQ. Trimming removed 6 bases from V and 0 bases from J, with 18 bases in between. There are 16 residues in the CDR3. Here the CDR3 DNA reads TGCGCCAGCACCCCTGGCAGGGTCCAGTTGAACACTGAAGCTTTCTTT. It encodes CASTPGRVQLNTEAFF.

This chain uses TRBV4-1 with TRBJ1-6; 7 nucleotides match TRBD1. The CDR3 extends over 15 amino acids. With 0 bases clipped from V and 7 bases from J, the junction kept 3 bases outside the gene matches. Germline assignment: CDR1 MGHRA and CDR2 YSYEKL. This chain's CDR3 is CASSQDRTGNSPLHF. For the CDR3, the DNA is TGCGCCAGCAGCCAAGACAGGACAGGAAATTCACCCCTCCACTTT.

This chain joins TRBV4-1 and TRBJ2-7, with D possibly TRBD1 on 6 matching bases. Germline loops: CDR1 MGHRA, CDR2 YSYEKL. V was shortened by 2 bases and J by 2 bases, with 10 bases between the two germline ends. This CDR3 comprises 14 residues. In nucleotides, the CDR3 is TGCGCCAGCAGCCAAAATTCAGGGGCCTACGAGCAGTACTTC. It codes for CASSQNSGAYEQYF.

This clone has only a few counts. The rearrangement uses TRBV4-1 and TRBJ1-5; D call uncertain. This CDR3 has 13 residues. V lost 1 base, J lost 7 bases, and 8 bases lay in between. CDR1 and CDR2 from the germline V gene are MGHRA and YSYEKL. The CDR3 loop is CASSQVTDQPQHF. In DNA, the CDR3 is TGCGCCAGCAGCCAAGTAACGGACCAGCCCCAGCATTTT.

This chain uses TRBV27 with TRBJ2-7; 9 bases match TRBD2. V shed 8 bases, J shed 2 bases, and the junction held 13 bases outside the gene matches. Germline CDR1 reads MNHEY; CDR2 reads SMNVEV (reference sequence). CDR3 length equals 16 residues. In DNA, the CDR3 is TGTGCCAGCCAACGCAGGGCGGGAGGGATGCCCTACGAGCAGTACTTC. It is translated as CASQRRAGGMPYEQYF.